This entry lists 6 T cell receptor beta chains sequenced from one sample in a study of blood T cell repertoires in COVID-19. Sequencing was performed with immunoSEQ multiplex PCR; in TCRdb, only in-frame clones are kept and a portion is missing. The repertoire holds under 60,000 clones, with around four fifths as singletons. Sequencing was performed on peripheral blood. Source of these receptors: a man between 65 and 85 years old with acute or convalescent COVID-19.

The chain recombines TRBV4-2 with TRBJ1-1; TRBD1 agrees at 7 bases. Germline V gene sequence: CDR1 LGHNA, CDR2 YNFKEQ. The CDR3 is made up of 15 amino acids. With 0 bases clipped from V and 4 bases from J, the junction kept 5 bases outside the gene matches. The CDR3 protein is CASSQEGTVGTEAFF. The CDR3 region has the DNA TGTGCCAGCAGCCAAGAAGGGACAGTGGGCACTGAAGCTTTCTTT.

V and J are TRBV28 and TRBJ2-5, with 7 nucleotides matching TRBD1. The CDR3 has 13 residues. Germline CDR1 reads MDHEN; CDR2 reads SYDVKM. V was clipped by 7 bases and J by 5 bases; unmatched bases: 7. The CDR3 here is CASTIQGWETQYF. In nucleotides, the CDR3 is TGTGCCAGCACAATACAGGGGTGGGAGACCCAGTACTTC.

J is TRBJ2-2 and V is TRBV19; TRBD2 aligns across 14 bases. Germline V gives CDR1 LNHDA, CDR2 SQIVND (reference sequence). The junction had 8 bases not matched to a gene; V was cut back by 7 bases and J by 4 bases. There are 17 residues in the CDR3. Written as DNA, the CDR3 is TGTGCCAGTACCTCGACTAGCGGGAGGGCCGGCACCGGGGAGCTGTTTTTT. Amino acid sequence: CASTSTSGRAGTGELFF.

This chain joins TRBV3-1 (or the pseudogene TRBV3-2) and TRBJ2-2; D is unclear. Germline V gives CDR1 LGHDT, CDR2 YNNKEL (reference sequence). V lost 4 bases, J lost 4 bases, and 7 bases lay in between. The CDR3 runs 13 residues. This CDR3 reads CASSLRSTGELFF. For the CDR3, the DNA is TGTGCCAGCAGCCTGAGGTCCACCGGGGAGCTGTTTTTT.

V usage is TRBV14 and J usage is TRBJ2-1, with a weak D call TRBD2 (6 bases). Trimming left V 7 bases short and J 2 bases short, with 15 bases between. The length of the CDR3 is 15 residues. Germline-derived CDR1 and CDR2 are SGHDN and FVKESK. In DNA, the CDR3 is TGTGCCAGCACCTCACGCGGGACCGCCTACAATGAGCAGTTCTTC. Translating it yields CASTSRGTAYNEQFF.

A few counts support this clone. The chain combines TRBV5-1 with TRBJ1-5, with D unclear. Trimming left V 1 base short and J 5 bases short, with 7 bases between. The CDR3 runs to 13 residues. Per germline, CDR1 SGHRS and CDR2 YFSETQ. CDR3 loop: CASSLMGDQPQHF. The CDR3, as DNA: TGCGCCAGCAGCTTGATGGGCGATCAGCCCCAGCATTTT.